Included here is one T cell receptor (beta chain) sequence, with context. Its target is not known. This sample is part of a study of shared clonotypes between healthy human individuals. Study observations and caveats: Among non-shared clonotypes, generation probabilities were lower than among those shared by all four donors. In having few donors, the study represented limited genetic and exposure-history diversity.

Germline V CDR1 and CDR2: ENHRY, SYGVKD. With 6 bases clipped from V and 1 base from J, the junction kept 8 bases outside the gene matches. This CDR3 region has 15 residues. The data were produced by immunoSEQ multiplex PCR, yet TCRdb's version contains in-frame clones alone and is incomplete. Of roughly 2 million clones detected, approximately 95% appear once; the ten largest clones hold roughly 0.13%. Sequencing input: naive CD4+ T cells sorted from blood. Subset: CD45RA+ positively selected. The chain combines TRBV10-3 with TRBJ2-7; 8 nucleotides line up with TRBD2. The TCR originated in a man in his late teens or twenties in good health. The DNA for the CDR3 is TGTGCCATCAGGGAATCAGCGGGGGCATCCTACGAGCAGTACTTC. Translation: CAIRESAGASYEQYF.